Listed here is a single T cell receptor beta chain. One end of the junction does not line up with germline, which may come from a read error. TCRdb re-called the 5' RACE reads with MiXCR, one entry per CDR3 protein. The table includes about 320,000 distinct CDR3 sequences, about an eighth detected once. This specimen belongs to a study of T cells after yellow fever vaccination. Study information: Fractions of low cell number were prepared using SMART-Seq v4 Ultra Low Input.

The germline V gene has CDR1 MGHRA and CDR2 YSYEKL. The CDR3 runs to 13 residues. Specimen: CD4+ T cells sorted from PBMCs, collected 15 days after the yellow fever booster vaccination. The rearrangement links TRBV4-1 to TRBJ1-1, with D hard to call. This clonotype originated in a man in his late teens or twenties who received the YFV17D yellow fever vaccine. The CDR3 sequence is CARSRGLRNEAFF. In DNA form, the CDR3 reads TGCGCCAGAAGCCGAGGATTACGGAATGAAGCTTTCTTT.